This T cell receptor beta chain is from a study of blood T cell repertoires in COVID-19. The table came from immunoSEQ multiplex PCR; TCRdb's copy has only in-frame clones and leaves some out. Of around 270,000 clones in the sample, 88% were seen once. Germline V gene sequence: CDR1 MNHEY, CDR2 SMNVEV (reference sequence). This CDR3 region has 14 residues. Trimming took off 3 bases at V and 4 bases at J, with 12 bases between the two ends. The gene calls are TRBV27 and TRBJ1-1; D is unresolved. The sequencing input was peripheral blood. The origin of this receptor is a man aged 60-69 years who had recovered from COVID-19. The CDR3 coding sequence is TGTGCCAGCAGTTTGGCCCAACGGGGCACTGAAGCTTTCTTT. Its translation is CASSLAQRGTEAFF.